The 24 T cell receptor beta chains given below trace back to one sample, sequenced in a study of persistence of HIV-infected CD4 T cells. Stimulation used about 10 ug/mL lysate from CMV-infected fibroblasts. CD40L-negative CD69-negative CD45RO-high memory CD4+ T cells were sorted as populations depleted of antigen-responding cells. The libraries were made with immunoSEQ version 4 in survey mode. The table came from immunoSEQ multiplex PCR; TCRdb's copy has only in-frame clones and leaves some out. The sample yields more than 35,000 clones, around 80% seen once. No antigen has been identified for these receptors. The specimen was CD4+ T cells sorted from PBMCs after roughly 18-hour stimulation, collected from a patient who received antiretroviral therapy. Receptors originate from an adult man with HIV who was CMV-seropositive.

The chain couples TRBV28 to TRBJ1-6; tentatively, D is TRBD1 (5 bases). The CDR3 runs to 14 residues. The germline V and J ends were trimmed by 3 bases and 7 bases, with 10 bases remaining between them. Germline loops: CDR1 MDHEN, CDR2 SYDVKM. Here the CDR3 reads CASSFRVKNSPLHF. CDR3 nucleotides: TGTGCCAGCAGTTTCAGGGTGAAAAATTCACCCCTCCACTTT. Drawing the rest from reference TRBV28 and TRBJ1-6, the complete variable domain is DVKVTQSSRYLVKRTGEKVFLECVQDMDHENMFWYRQDPGLGLRLIYFSYDVKMKEKGDIPEGYSVSREKKERFSLILESASTNQTSMYLCASSFRVKNSPLHFGNGTRLTVT.

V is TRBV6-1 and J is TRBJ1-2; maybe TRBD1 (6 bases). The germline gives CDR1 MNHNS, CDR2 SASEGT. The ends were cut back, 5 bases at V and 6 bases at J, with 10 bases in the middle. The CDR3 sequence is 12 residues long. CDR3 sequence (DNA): TGTGCCAGCAGTTTCTCAGGGGATGGCTACACCTTC. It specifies CASSFSGDGYTF.

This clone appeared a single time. The CDR3 region is CASSATGGIGTEAFF. The CDR3 DNA follows: TGTGCCAGCAGCGCCACAGGGGGAATCGGCACTGAAGCTTTCTTT. This chain links TRBV9 with TRBJ1-1, with TRBD1 matching 8 bases. Germline CDR1 reads SGDLS; CDR2 reads YYNGEE. CDR3 length: 15 residues. The V segment lost 3 bases and the J segment 4 bases; nucleotides outside the gene matches: 8.

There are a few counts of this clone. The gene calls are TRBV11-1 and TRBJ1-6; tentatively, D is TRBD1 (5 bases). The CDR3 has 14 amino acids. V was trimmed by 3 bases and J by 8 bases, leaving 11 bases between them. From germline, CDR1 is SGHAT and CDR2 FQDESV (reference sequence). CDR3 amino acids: CASSLGRGHSPLHF. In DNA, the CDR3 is TGTGCCAGCAGCTTGGGGAGGGGACATTCACCCCTCCACTTT.

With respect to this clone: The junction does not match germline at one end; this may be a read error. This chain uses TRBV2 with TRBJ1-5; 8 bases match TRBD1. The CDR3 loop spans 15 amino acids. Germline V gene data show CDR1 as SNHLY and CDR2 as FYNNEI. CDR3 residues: CASREEGQANQPQHF. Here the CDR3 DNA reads TGTGCCAGCAGGGAAGAGGGACAGGCTAATCAGCCCCAGCATTTT.

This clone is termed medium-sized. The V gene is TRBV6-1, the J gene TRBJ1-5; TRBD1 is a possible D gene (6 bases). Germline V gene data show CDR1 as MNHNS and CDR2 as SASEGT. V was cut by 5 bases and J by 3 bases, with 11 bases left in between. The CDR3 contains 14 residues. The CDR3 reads CASSPDRHNQPQHF. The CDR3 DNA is TGTGCCAGCAGTCCTGACAGGCACAATCAGCCCCAGCATTTT.

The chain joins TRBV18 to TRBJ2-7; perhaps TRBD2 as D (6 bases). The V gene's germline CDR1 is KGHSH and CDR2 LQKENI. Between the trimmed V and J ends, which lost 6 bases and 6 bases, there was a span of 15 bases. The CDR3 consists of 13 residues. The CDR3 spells CASSPRRGGEQYF. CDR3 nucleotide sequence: TGTGCCAGCTCCCCCCGACGGGGAGGCGAGCAGTACTTC.

The CDR3 region is CASSLRGTDTQYF. In DNA, the CDR3 is TGTGCCAGCAGTTTGAGGGGCACAGATACGCAGTATTTT. This sequence joins TRBV27 and TRBJ2-3; D might be TRBD2 (5 bases). The germline CDR1 and CDR2 sequences are MNHEY and SMNVEV (reference sequence). This CDR3 has 13 amino acids. V was pared by 3 bases and J by 1 base, with 5 bases between.

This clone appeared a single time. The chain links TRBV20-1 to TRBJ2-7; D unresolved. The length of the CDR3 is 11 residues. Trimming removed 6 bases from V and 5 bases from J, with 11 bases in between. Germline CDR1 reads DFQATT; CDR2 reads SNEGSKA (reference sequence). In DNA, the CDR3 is TGCAGTGCCGGACGAGTCAACGAGCAGTACTTC. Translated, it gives CSAGRVNEQYF.

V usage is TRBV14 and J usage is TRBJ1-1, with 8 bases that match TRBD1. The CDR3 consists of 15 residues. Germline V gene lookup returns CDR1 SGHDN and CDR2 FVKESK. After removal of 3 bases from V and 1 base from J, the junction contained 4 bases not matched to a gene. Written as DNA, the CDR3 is TGTGCCAGCAGCCACCTGACAGGGGCGAACACTGAAGCTTTCTTT. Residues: CASSHLTGANTEAFF.

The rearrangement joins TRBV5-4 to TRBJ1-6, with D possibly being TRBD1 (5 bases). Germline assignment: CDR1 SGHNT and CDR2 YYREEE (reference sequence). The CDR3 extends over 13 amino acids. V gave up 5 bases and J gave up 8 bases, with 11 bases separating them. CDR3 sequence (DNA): TGTGCCAGCAGAGAAGGGGTTCATTCACCCCTCCACTTT. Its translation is CASREGVHSPLHF.

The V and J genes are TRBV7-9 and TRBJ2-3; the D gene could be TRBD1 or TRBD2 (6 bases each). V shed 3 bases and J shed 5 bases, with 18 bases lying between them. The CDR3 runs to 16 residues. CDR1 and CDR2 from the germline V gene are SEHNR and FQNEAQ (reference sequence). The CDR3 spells CASSLARGLRGDTQYF. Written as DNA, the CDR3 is TGTGCCAGCAGCTTGGCCCGGGGGCTGCGGGGAGATACGCAGTATTTT.

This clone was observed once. As DNA, the CDR3 is TGTGCCAGCAGGCGAGGAAATACGCAGTATTTT. Its translation is CASRRGNTQYF. The chain recombines TRBV12-3 or TRBV12-4 with TRBJ2-3; no clear D gene. With 6 bases removed from V and 7 bases from J, the gap between germline ends came to 8 bases. This CDR3 is 11 amino acids long.

The chain's CDR3 is CASSYHSGISGNTIYF. The CDR3 DNA follows: TGTGCCAGCAGTTACCATAGCGGGATCTCTGGAAACACCATATATTTT. The chain recombines TRBV6-5 with TRBJ1-3; D gene unclear. This CDR3 contains 16 residues. The germline V gene has CDR1 MNHEY and CDR2 SVGAGI. Deletions cut 2 bases from V and 0 bases from J, with 11 bases between.

CDR3 region: CASTSGQPEKLFF. The DNA of the CDR3 is TGTGCCAGCACCTCGGGACAGCCCGAAAAACTGTTTTTT. V usage is TRBV28 and J usage is TRBJ1-4, with TRBD1 matching 7 bases. Germline CDR1 is MDHEN and CDR2 is SYDVKM. Trimming removed 7 bases from V and 8 bases from J; junction bases left unmatched: 7. This CDR3 is 13 amino acids long. The whole variable domain, remainder taken from reference TRBV28 and TRBJ1-4, is DVKVTQSSRYLVKRTGEKVFLECVQDMDHENMFWYRQDPGLGLRLIYFSYDVKMKEKGDIPEGYSVSREKKERFSLILESASTNQTSMYLCASTSGQPEKLFFGSGTQLSVL.

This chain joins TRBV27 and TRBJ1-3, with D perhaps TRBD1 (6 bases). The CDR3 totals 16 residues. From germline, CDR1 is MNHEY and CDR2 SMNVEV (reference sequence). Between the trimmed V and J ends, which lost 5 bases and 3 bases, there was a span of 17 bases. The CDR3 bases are TGTGCCAGCAGTCCCATAGGGGGGACATATGGAAACACCATATATTTT. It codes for CASSPIGGTYGNTIYF.

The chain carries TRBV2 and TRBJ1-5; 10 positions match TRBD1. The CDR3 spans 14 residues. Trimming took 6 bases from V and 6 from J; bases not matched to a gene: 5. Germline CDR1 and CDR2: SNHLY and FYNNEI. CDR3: CASSPGQGIQPQHF. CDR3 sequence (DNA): TGTGCCAGCAGCCCGGGACAGGGGATTCAGCCCCAGCATTTT. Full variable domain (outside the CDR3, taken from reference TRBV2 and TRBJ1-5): EPEVTQTPSHQVTQMGQEVILRCVPISNHLYFYWYRQILGQKVEFLVSFYNNEISEKSEIFDDQFSVERPDGSNFTLKIRSTKLEDSAMYFCASSPGQGIQPQHFGDGTRLSIL.

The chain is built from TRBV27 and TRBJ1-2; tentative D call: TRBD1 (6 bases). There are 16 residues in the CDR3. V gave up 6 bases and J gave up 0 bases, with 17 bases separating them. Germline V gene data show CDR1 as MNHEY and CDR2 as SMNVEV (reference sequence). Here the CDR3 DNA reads TGTGCCAGCAGCCCTGGGGGGGGGCCCTCTAACTATGGCTACACCTTC. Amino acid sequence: CASSPGGGPSNYGYTF.

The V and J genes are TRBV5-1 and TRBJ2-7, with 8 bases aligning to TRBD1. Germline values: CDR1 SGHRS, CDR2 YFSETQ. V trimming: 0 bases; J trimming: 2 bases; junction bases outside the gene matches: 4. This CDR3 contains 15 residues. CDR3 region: CASSLDGQGPYEQYF. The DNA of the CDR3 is TGCGCCAGCAGCTTGGATGGACAGGGCCCCTACGAGCAGTACTTC. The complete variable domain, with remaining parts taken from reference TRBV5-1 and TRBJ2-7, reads KAGVTQTPRYLIKTRGQQVTLSCSPISGHRSVSWYQQTPGQGLQFLFEYFSETQRNKGNFPGRFSGRQFSNSRSEMNVSTLELGDSALYLCASSLDGQGPYEQYFGPGTRLTVT.

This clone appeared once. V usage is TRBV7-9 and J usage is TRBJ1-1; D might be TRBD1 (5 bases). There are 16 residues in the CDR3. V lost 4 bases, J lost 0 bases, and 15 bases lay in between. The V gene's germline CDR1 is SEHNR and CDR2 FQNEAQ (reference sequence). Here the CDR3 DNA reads TGTGCCAGCAGCTCAGACAGCTACCTAATGAACACTGAAGCTTTCTTT. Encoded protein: CASSSDSYLMNTEAFF.

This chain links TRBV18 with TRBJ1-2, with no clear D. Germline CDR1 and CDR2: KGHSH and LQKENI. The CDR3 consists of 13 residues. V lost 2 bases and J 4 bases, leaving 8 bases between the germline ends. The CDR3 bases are TGTGCCAGCTCACCATTCGACGGCTATGGCTACACCTTC. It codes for CASSPFDGYGYTF.

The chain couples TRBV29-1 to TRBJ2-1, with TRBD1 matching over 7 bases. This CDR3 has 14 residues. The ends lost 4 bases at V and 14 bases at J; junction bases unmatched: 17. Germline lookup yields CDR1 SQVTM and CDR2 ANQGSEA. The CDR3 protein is CSVAGTVSIRGEFF. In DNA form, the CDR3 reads TGCAGCGTTGCCGGGACAGTCTCAATCCGAGGGGAGTTCTTC.

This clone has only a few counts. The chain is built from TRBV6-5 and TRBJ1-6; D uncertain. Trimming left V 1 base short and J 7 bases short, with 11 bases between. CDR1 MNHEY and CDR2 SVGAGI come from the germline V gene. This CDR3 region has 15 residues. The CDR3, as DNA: TGTGCCAGCAGTTACTTTTTACCAGAAAATTCACCCCTCCACTTT. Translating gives CASSYFLPENSPLHF.

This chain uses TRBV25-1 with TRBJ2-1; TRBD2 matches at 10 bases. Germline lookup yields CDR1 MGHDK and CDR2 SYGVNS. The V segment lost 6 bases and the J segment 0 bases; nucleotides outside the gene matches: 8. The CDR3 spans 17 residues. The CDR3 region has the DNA TGTGCCAGCAGGGCTAGCGGGGGCCGAAGCTCCTACAATGAGCAGTTCTTC. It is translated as CASRASGGRSSYNEQFF.